The source of this T cell receptor beta chain is a study of patients and donors after allogeneic stem cell transplantation. One entry per CDR3 protein, called by TCRdb with MiXCR from the RT-PCR reads. This table holds tens of thousands of distinct CDR3 sequences, less than 30% found once. This clonotype was seen just once. The V end lost 3 bases, the J end lost 5 bases, and 12 bases lay between the germline ends. The CDR3 is 14 amino acids. The TCR originated in a human donor who was either an allogeneic HSCT recipient or a stem cell or donor lymphocyte infusion donor (not recorded which). It is not recorded whose cells these are; they may come from a transplant donor. This sequence joins TRBV12-3 or TRBV12-4 and TRBJ2-3; D might be TRBD1 or TRBD2, each matching 5 bases. Source material: blood, either unsorted or a sorted T cell fraction (not recorded which). The CDR3 protein is CASSLGTPRDTQYF. CDR3 bases: TGTGCCAGCAGTTTGGGGACCCCACGAGATACGCAGTATTTT.